The 13 T cell receptor beta chains listed next were all sequenced from one sample in a study of long-term antiretroviral therapy in people with HIV. They ran version v3.0 of the immunoSEQ assay at survey level. Clones were sequenced by immunoSEQ multiplex PCR, and TCRdb holds only the in-frame ones, with some missing. The data hold more than 20,000 clones, with about 85% observed a single time. The sequencing used unsorted PBMCs, collected roughly 4 years after starting antiretroviral therapy. These receptors were obtained from a man aged 18-30 years with HIV.

The J gene is TRBJ2-7, the V gene TRBV5-4; D tentatively fits TRBD1 or TRBD2 (6 bases each). The V and J ends lost 0 bases and 3 bases respectively, with 13 bases between them. The CDR3 is 15 amino acids. Germline V gene sequence: CDR1 SGHNT, CDR2 YYREEE (reference sequence). The CDR3 loop reads CASSLDGGSFYEQYF. The DNA for the CDR3 is TGTGCCAGCAGCTTGGACGGGGGCTCCTTCTACGAGCAGTACTTC.

The chain joins TRBV5-8 to TRBJ1-2, with D perhaps matching TRBD1 (5 bases). Trimming shortened V by 5 bases and J by 2 bases, and 13 bases separated the two germline ends. Looked up from germline, CDR1 is SGHTS and CDR2 is YDEGEE. The CDR3 loop spans 14 amino acids. DNA for the CDR3: TGTGCCAGCAGGCAGGACATCCGAAACTATGGCTACACCTTC. Protein product: CASRQDIRNYGYTF.

The V gene is TRBV2, the J gene TRBJ2-2; no clear D gene. The CDR3 extends over 13 amino acids. Per the germline V gene, CDR1 is SNHLY and CDR2 is FYNNEI. Between the trimmed V and J ends, which lost 3 bases and 6 bases, there was a span of 8 bases. This chain's CDR3 is CASSDMGSGELFF. The CDR3, as DNA: TGTGCCAGCAGTGATATGGGGTCCGGGGAGCTGTTTTTT. The variable domain in full, with the rest retrieved from reference TRBV2 and TRBJ2-2, is EPEVTQTPSHQVTQMGQEVILRCVPISNHLYFYWYRQILGQKVEFLVSFYNNEISEKSEIFDDQFSVERPDGSNFTLKIRSTKLEDSAMYFCASSDMGSGELFFGEGSRLTVL.

J is TRBJ2-1 and V is TRBV7-9, with D possibly being TRBD1 or TRBD2 (5 bases each). The CDR3 is 14 residues long. V was cut by 7 bases and J by 3 bases, with 13 bases left in between. Germline V gene data show CDR1 as SEHNR and CDR2 as FQNEAQ (reference sequence). CDR3 bases: TGTGCCAGCACTGGTGGGGGTAACTACAATGAGCAGTTCTTC. Protein: CASTGGGNYNEQFF. The full variable domain, in which reference TRBV7-9 and TRBJ2-1 provide the parts outside the CDR3, is DTGVSQNPRHKITKRGQNVTFRCDPISEHNRLYWYRQTLGQGPEFLTYFQNEAQLEKSRLLSDRFSAERPKGSFSTLEIQRTEQGDSAMYLCASTGGGNYNEQFFGPGTRLTVL.

This chain connects TRBV7-8 to TRBJ2-7, with D possibly TRBD2 on 6 matching bases. Germline loops: CDR1 SGHVS, CDR2 FQNEAQ. The CDR3 has 13 amino acids. The V end was cut by 1 base, the J end by 5 bases, with 9 bases between. Written as DNA, the CDR3 is TGTGCCAGCAGCTTAGGCGGGGAGCACGAGCAGTACGTC. Translated, it gives CASSLGGEHEQYV.

The chain couples TRBV2 to TRBJ1-5; D gene ambiguous. Germline CDR1 SNHLY, CDR2 FYNNEI. This CDR3 has 13 residues. With 3 bases removed from V and 3 bases from J, the gap between germline ends came to 6 bases. CDR3 bases: TGTGCCAGCAGTGACAGATTCAATCAGCCCCAGCATTTT. Translating gives CASSDRFNQPQHF. The whole variable domain, filled in from reference TRBV2 and TRBJ1-5, reads EPEVTQTPSHQVTQMGQEVILRCVPISNHLYFYWYRQILGQKVEFLVSFYNNEISEKSEIFDDQFSVERPDGSNFTLKIRSTKLEDSAMYFCASSDRFNQPQHFGDGTRLSIL.

The chain recombines TRBV2 with TRBJ1-4; D possibly corresponds to TRBD1 (6 bases). Trimming cost V 3 bases and J 4 bases, with 9 bases left between them. The germline gives CDR1 SNHLY, CDR2 FYNNEI. The CDR3 has 14 amino acids. CDR3 protein: CASSEGRGNEKLFF. The CDR3 DNA reads as TGTGCCAGCAGTGAGGGCAGGGGTAATGAAAAACTGTTTTTT.

Written as DNA, the CDR3 is TGTGCCATCAGTGAGAGGGAAGAGACCCAGTACTTC. Protein product: CAISEREETQYF. The rearrangement joins TRBV10-3 to TRBJ2-5; D is undetermined. V lost 2 bases to trimming and J lost 3 bases, with 4 bases between them. Germline V gene sequence: CDR1 ENHRY, CDR2 SYGVKD. The CDR3 consists of 12 residues.

The genes are TRBV5-6 and TRBJ2-5, with D possibly TRBD1 on 6 matching bases. The CDR3 sequence is 15 residues long. Germline-derived CDR1 and CDR2 are SGHDT and YYEEEE. V was pared by 8 bases and J by 0 bases, with 17 bases between. The CDR3 nucleotides are TGTGCCAGTAGTCGAAGGACAGCCCACCAAGAGACCCAGTACTTC. Protein: CASSRRTAHQETQYF.

The chain joins TRBV6-1 to TRBJ1-2; TRBD1 might be the D (5 bases). Looked up from germline, CDR1 is MNHNS and CDR2 is SASEGT. This CDR3 is built from 15 residues. The V end lost 0 bases, the J end lost 3 bases, and 11 bases lay between the germline ends. CDR3 bases: TGTGCCAGCAGTGAAGCAACTGGGACGTACTATGGCTACACCTTC. This encodes CASSEATGTYYGYTF.

The sample holds one count of this clone. The rearrangement uses TRBV4-1 and TRBJ2-7; D is uncertain. V was clipped by 0 bases and J by 0 bases, with 15 bases between them. The CDR3 runs to 17 residues. The germline gives CDR1 MGHRA, CDR2 YSYEKL. In nucleotides, the CDR3 is TGCGCCAGCAGCCAAGATCTTCAGGATAGCTACTCCTACGAGCAGTACTTC. Amino acids: CASSQDLQDSYSYEQYF.

The chain couples TRBV9 to TRBJ2-2; D may match TRBD1 or TRBD2 (5 bases each). CDR3 length equals 14 residues. Looked up from germline, CDR1 is SGDLS and CDR2 is YYNGEE. V lost 4 bases to trimming and J lost 3 bases, with 10 bases between them. For the CDR3, the DNA is TGTGCCAGCAGCCTCCCGGGGCACACCGGGGAGCTGTTTTTT. Translated, it gives CASSLPGHTGELFF.

The chain is built from TRBV6-5 and TRBJ2-3, with D hard to call. This CDR3 is built from 12 residues. V lost 6 bases, J lost 3 bases, and 7 bases lay in between. Germline V gene sequence: CDR1 MNHEY, CDR2 SVGAGI. The DNA of the CDR3 is TGTGCCAGCAGGGCCGAAACAGATACGCAGTATTTT. This sequence encodes CASRAETDTQYF.